This T cell receptor beta chain was profiled in a study of identical twins. Regarding the study as a whole: Its conclusions, products of cross-sectional statistical analysis, did not come from following the same donors. There were fewer insertions in abundant cord blood beta clonotypes, but memory repertoires showed no such pattern.

In regard to this clonotype: The antigen is undetermined.

The CDR3 totals 15 residues. V lost 6 bases to trimming and J lost 6 bases; unmatched junction nucleotides: 9. Germline CDR1 is SGHTA and CDR2 is FQGNSA. TCRdb re-analysed the 5' RACE reads in MiXCR, keeping a single row per CDR3 protein. The sample lists around 680,000 distinct CDR3 sequences; more than 6.5% were seen once. These data were also filed under a second study, of yellow fever vaccine responses in identical twins.

The clonotype was recovered from a woman younger than 35 in good health. The specimen was PBMCs. The chain joins TRBV7-2 to TRBJ2-1, with 9 bases lining up with TRBD1. The chain's CDR3 is CASRGKGQGINEQFF. The CDR3 DNA sequence: TGTGCCAGCAGGGGGAAGGGACAGGGCATCAATGAGCAGTTCTTC.